This T cell receptor (beta chain) is from a study of monozygotic twins with inflammatory bowel disease. General study findings and limits: IBD patients showed reduced TCRbeta diversity (inverse Simpson) versus healthy co-twins.

Generation of cDNA took place in eight separate reactions per sample. UMIs that had a 6-nucleotide sample barcode were put in using template switching. TCRalpha and TCRbeta cDNA underwent two nested PCRs of 16 and 9 cycles. TCRdb re-analyzed the 5' RACE reads; it lists each CDR3 protein once, without DNA. The listing records approximately 400,000 distinct CDR3 sequences. Comment on this clonotype: Its antigen is undetermined.

The TCR was taken from a human donor with ulcerative colitis or Crohn's disease, or a healthy co-twin of an affected twin (not recorded which). The sequencing input was blood.

Here the CDR3 reads CSQGITDTQYF. The chain recombines TRBV20-1 with TRBJ2-3; TCRdb proposes TRBD1, but this gene call is untestable without DNA. Per germline, CDR1 DFQATT and CDR2 SNEGSKA (reference sequence). The CDR3 spans 11 residues.